This T cell receptor beta chain derives from a study of cytomegalovirus exposure and HLA in healthy donors. Study-wide results and limits: The authors excluded some V segments, including TRBV6-2 and TRBV6-3, as indistinguishable. As a later analysis showed, a missense DCLRE1C variant was linked to trimming of TCR beta V- and J-genes. In vitro experiments confirmed that three CMV-associated chains were specific for CMV antigens.

Primers: 60 Vbeta forward and 13 Jbeta reverse. TCRdb keeps only in-frame clones here, not all; method: immunoSEQ multiplex PCR. The data show about 210,000 clones, over 75% seen once. This clone was counted between two and nine times. Its antigen is as yet unknown. The CDR3 extends over 14 amino acids. Germline V lookup: CDR1 SGDLS, CDR2 YYNGEE. V lost 0 bases and J lost 1; bases outside the gene matches: 0. J is TRBJ2-5 and V is TRBV9, with 7 bases fitting TRBD1. The sequence was obtained from a woman aged 45 to 65 in good health and CMV-seropositive. The sequenced sample was PBMCs. For the CDR3, the DNA is TGTGCCAGCAGCGTAGGACAGGGCCAAGAGACCCAGTACTTC. Translation: CASSVGQGQETQYF.